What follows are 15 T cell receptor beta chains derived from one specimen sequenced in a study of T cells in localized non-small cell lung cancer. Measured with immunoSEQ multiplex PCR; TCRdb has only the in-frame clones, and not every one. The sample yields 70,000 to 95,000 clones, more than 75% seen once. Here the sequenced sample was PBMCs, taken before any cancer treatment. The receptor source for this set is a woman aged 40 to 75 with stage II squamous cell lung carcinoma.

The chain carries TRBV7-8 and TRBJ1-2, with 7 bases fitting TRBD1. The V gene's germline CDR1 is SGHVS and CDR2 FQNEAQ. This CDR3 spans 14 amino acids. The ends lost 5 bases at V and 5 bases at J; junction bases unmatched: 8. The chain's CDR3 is CASSPPGQRYGYTF. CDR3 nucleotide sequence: TGTGCCAGCAGCCCACCGGGACAGAGGTATGGCTACACCTTC.

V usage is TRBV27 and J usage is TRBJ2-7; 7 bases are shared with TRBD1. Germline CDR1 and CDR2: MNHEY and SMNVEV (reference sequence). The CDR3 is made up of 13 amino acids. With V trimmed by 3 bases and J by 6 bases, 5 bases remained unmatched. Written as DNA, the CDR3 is TGTGCCAGCAGTTTTCGGCCAGGGGGCGAGCAGTACTTC. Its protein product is CASSFRPGGEQYF.

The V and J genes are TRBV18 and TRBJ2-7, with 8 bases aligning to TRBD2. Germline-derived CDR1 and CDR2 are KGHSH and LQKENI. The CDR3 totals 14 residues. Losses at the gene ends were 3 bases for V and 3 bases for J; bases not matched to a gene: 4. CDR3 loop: CASSPPGTSYEQYF. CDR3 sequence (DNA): TGTGCCAGCTCACCCCCCGGGACTAGCTACGAGCAGTACTTC.

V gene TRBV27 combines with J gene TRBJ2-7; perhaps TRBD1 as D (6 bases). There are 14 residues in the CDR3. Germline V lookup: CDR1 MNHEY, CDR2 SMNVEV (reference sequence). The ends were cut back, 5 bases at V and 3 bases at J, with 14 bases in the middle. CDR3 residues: CASSPRTVFYEQYF. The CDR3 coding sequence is TGTGCCAGCAGTCCGAGGACAGTTTTCTACGAGCAGTACTTC.

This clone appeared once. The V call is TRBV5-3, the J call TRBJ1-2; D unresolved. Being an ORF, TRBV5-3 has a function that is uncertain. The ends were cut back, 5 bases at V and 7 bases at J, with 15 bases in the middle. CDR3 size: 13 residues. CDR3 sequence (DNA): TGTGCCAGAAGTTGCTACCGGTATTGTGGCTACACCTTC. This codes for CARSCYRYCGYTF.

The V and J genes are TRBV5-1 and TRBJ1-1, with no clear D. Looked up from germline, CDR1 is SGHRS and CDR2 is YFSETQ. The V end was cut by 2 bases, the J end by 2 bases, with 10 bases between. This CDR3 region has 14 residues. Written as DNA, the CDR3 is TGCGCCAGCAGCTTCCAGTCAGATAACACTGAAGCTTTCTTT. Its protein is CASSFQSDNTEAFF.

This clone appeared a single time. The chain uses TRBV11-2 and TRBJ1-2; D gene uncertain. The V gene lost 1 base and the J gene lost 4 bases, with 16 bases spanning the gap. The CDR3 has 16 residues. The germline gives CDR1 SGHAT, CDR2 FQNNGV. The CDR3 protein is CASSLAGVAGVYGYTF. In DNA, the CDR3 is TGTGCCAGCAGCTTAGCTGGCGTCGCGGGAGTCTATGGCTACACCTTC. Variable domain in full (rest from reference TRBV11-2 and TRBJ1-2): EAGVAQSPRYKIIEKRQSVAFWCNPISGHATLYWYQQILGQGPKLLIQFQNNGVVDDSQLPKDRFSAERLKGVDSTLKIQPAKLEDSAVYLCASSLAGVAGVYGYTFGSGTRLTVV.

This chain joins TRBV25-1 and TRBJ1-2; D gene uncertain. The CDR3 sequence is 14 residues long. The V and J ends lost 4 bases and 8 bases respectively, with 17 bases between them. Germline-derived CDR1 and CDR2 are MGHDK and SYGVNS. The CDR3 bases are TGTGCCAGCAGTGTTGCCATGGGATCCGGGGGCTACACCTTC. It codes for CASSVAMGSGGYTF.

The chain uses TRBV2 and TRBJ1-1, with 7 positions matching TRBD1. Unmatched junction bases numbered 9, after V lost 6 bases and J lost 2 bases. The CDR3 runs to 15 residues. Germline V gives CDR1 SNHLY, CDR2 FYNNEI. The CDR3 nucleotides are TGTGCCAGCAGGGGAACCGGGACAGTCAACACTGAAGCTTTCTTT. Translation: CASRGTGTVNTEAFF.

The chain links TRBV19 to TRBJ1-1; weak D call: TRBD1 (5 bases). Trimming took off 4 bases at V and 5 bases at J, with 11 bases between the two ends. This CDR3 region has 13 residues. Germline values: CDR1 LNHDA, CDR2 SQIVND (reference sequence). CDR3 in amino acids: CASSSNRKTEAFF. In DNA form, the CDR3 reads TGTGCCAGTAGTAGCAACAGGAAAACTGAAGCTTTCTTT. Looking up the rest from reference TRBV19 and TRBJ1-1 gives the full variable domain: DGGITQSPKYLFRKEGQNVTLSCEQNLNHDAMYWYRQDPGQGLRLIYYSQIVNDFQKGDIAEGYSVSREKKESFPLTVTSAQKNPTAFYLCASSSNRKTEAFFGQGTRLTVV.

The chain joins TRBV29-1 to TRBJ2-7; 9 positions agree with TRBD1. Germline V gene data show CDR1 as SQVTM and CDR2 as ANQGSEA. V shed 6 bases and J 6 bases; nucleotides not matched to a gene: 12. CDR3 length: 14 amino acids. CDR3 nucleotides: TGCAGCGTGATGAAGGGACAGGGCGGTTTCGAGCAGTACTTC. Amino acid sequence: CSVMKGQGGFEQYF.

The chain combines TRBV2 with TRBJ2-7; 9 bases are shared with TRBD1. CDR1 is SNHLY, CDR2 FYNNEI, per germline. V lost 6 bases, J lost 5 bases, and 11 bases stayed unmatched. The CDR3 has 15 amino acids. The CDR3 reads CASRETGTGSHEQYF. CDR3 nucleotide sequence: TGTGCCAGCAGAGAGACCGGGACAGGGTCCCACGAGCAGTACTTC.

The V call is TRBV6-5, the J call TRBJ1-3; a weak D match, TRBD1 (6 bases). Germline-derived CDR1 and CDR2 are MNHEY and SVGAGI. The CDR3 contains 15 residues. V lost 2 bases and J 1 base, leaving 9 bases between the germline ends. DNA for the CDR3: TGTGCCAGCAGTTACACCAGGGGATCTGGAAACACCATATATTTT. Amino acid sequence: CASSYTRGSGNTIYF.

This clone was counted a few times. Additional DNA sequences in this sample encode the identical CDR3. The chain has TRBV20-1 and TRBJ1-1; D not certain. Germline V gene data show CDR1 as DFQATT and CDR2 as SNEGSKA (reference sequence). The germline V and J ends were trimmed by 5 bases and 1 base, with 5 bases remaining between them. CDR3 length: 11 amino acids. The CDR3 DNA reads TGCAGTGCTCGGAGGAACACTGAAGCTTTCTTT. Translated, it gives CSARRNTEAFF.

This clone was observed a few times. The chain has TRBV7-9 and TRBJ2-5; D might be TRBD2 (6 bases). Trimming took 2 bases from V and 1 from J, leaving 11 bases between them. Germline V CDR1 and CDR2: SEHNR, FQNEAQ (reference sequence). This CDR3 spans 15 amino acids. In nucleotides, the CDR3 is TGTGCCAGCAGCTTATCCGGGGACTTCCAAGAGACCCAGTACTTC. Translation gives CASSLSGDFQETQYF.